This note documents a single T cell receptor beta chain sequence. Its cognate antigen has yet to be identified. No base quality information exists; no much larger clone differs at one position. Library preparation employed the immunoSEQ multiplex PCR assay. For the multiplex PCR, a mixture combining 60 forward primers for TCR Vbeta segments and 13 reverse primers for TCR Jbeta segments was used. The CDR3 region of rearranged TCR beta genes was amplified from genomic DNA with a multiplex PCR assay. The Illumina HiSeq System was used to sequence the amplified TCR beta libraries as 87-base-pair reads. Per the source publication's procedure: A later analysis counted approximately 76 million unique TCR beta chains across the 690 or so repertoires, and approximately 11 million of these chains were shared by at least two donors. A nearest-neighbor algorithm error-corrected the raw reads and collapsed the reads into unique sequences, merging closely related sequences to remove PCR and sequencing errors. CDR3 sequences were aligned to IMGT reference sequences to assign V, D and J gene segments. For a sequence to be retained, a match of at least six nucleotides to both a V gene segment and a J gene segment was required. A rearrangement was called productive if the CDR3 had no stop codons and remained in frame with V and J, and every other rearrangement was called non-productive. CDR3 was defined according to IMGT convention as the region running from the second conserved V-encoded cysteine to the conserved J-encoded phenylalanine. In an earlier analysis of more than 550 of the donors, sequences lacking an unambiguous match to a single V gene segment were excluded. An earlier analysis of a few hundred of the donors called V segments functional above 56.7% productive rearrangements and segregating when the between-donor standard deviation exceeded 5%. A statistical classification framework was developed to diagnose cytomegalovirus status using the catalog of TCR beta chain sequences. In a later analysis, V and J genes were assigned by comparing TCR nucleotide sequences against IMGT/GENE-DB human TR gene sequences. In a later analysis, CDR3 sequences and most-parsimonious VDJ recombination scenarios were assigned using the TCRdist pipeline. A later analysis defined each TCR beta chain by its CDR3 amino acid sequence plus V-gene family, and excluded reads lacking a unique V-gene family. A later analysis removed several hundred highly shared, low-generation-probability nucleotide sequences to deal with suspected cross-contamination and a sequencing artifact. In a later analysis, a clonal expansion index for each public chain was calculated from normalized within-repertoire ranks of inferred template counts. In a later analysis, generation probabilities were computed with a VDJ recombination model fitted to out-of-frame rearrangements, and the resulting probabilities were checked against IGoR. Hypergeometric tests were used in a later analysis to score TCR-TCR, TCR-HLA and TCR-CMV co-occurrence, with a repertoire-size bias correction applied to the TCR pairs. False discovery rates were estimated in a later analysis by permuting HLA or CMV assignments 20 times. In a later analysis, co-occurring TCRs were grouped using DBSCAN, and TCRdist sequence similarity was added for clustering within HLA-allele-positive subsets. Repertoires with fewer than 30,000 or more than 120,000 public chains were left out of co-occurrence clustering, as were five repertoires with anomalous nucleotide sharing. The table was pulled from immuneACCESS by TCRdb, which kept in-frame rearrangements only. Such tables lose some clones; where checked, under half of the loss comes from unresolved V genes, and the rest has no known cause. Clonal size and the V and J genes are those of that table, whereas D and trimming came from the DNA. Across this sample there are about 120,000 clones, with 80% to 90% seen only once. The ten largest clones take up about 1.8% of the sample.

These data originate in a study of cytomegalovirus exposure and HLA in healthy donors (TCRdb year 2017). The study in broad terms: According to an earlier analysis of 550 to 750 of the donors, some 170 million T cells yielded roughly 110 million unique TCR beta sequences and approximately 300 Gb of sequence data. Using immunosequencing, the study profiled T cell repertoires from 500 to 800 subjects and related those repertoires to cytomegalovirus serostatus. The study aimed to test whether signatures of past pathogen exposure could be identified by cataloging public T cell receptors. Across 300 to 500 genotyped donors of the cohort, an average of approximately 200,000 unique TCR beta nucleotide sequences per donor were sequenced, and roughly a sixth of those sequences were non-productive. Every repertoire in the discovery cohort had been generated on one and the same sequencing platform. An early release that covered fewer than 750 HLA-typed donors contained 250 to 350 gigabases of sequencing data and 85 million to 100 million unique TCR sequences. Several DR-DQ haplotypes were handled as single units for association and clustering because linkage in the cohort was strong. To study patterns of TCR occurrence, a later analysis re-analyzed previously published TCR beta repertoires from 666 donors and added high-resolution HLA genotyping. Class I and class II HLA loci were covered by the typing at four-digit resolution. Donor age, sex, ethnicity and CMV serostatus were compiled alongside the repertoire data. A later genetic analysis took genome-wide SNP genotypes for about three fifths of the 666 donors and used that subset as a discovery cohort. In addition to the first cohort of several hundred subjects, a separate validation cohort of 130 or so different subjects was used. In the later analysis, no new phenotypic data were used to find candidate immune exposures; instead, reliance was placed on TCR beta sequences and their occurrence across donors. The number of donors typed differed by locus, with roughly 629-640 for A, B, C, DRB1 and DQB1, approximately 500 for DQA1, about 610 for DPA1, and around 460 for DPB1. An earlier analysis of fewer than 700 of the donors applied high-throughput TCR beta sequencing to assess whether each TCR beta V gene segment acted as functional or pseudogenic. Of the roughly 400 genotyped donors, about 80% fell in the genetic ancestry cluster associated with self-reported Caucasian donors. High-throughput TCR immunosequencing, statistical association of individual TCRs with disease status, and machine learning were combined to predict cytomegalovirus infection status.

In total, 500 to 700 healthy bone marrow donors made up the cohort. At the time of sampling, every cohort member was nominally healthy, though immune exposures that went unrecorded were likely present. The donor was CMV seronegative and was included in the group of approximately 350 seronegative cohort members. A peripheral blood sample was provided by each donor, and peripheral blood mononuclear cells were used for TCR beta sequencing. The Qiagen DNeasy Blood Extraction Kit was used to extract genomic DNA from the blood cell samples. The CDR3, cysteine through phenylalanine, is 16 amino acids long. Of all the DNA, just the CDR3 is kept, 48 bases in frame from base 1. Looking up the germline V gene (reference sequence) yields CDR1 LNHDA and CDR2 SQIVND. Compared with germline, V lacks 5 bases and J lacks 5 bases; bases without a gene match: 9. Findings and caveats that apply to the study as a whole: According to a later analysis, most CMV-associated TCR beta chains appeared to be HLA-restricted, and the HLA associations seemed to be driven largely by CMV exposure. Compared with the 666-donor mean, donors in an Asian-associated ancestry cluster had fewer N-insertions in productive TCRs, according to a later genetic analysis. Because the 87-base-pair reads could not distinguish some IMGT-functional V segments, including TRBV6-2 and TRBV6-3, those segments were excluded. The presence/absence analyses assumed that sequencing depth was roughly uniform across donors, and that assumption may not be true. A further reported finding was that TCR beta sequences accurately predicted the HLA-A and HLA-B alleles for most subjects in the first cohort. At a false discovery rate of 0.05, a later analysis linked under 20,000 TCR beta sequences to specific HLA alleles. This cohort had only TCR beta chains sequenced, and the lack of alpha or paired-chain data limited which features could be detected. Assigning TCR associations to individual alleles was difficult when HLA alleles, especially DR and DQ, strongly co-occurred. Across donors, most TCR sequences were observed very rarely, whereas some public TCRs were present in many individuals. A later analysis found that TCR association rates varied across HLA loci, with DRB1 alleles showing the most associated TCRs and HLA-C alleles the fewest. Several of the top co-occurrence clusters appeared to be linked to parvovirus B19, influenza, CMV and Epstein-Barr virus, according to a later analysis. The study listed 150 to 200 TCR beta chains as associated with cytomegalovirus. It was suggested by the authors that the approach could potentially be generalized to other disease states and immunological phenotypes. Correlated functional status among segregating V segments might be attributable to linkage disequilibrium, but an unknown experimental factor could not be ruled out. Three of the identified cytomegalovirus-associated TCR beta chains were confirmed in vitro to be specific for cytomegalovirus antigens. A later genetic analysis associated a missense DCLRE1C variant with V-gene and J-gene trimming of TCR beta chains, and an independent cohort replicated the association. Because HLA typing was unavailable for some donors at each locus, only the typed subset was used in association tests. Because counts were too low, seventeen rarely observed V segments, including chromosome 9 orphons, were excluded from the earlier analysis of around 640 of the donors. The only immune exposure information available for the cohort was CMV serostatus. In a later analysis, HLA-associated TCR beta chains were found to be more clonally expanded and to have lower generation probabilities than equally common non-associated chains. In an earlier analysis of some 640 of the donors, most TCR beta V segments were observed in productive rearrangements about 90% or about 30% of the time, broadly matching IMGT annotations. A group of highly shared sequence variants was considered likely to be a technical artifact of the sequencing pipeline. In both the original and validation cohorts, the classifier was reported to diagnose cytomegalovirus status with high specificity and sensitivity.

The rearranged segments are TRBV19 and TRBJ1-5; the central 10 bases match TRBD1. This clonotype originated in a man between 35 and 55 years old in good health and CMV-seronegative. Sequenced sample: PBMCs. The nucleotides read TGTGCCAGTAGTTCAAGACAGGGGGCGACTTATCAGCCCCAGCATTTT. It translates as CASSSRQGATYQPQHF.